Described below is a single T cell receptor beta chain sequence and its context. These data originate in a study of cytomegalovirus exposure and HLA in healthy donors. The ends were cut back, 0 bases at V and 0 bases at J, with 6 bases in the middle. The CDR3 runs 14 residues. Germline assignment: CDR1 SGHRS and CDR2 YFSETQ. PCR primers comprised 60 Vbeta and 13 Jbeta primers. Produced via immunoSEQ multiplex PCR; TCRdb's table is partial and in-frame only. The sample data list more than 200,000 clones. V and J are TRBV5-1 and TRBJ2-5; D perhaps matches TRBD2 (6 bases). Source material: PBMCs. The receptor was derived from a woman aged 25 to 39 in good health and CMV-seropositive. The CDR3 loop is CASSLGDYQETQYF. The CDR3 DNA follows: TGCGCCAGCAGCTTGGGGGACTACCAAGAGACCCAGTACTTC. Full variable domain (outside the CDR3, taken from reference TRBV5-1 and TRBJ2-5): KAGVTQTPRYLIKTRGQQVTLSCSPISGHRSVSWYQQTPGQGLQFLFEYFSETQRNKGNFPGRFSGRQFSNSRSEMNVSTLELGDSALYLCASSLGDYQETQYFGPGTRLLVL.